What follows is one TCR beta chain and its context. This clonotype was counted many times. Its cognate antigen has yet to be identified. Within one base of it there is no much larger clone, and no base qualities were kept. To prepare the library, RT-PCR was applied. The data were produced on an Illumina HiSeq 2500. TCRdb passed the public sequencing reads through fastp at Q25 and MiXCR, retaining productive beta sequences. All rows with the same CDR3 protein become a single entry with the most common DNA and genes. For this sample there are 650,000 to 850,000 distinct CDR3 sequences; approximately 15% appear just once. The biggest ten clones account for 6.5% to 8.5% of the sample. The data were taken from a study of response to subunit inactivated influenza vaccine (dated by TCRdb to 2017 to 2018). About the full investigation: Deep quantitative T cell receptor repertoire profiling was used in the study to track responses to a trivalent subunit inactivated influenza vaccine.

In the germline V gene, CDR1 corresponds to SQVTM and CDR2 to ANQGSEA. The CDR3 goes from the cysteine to the phenylalanine over 15 residues. Only the CDR3 part of the read is kept: 45 bases, read in frame from the first base. At the junction V is shortened by 5 bases and J by 1 base, with 15 bases in between. Study-wide findings and limitations: The authors proposed that each seasonal influenza vaccination may bring in only a limited number of new T cells.

This receptor was obtained from a man aged 50-59 years who received an inactivated influenza vaccine. Donor details come from another sample of the same person, matched by shared clones. Here the chain combines TRBV29-1 and TRBJ2-4; the D gene is unclear. The sample in question was PBMCs from blood, obtained 14 to 15 days before vaccination. Here the CDR3 is given as CSVTMKLMAKNIQYF. The base sequence is TGCAGCGTTACGATGAAACTGATGGCCAAAAACATTCAGTACTTC.